Each of the 12 T cell receptor beta chains below was sequenced from the same sample in a study of control samples from healthy donors and cancer patients. Some clones are missing from TCRdb's copy, which holds only in-frame ones; the method was immunoSEQ multiplex PCR. The sample contains 110,000 or so clones, roughly four fifths of which appear only once. Sequenced input: blood. The source of these receptors is a man younger than 30 in good health.

V is TRBV5-6 and J is TRBJ1-2; 7 positions agree with TRBD1. With V trimmed by 3 bases and J by 0 bases, 11 bases remained unmatched. The germline gives CDR1 SGHDT, CDR2 YYEEEE. The length of the CDR3 is 17 residues. CDR3 in DNA: TGTGCCAGCAGCTCCCACAGGGGCAGGGCCGCTAACTATGGCTACACCTTC. It translates to CASSSHRGRAANYGYTF.

This clone was seen once. J is TRBJ2-3 and V is TRBV5-5, with D unresolved. V was cut by 1 base and J by 2 bases, with 8 bases left in between. Germline V gene sequence: CDR1 SGHKS, CDR2 YYEKEE (reference sequence). This CDR3 region has 14 residues. CDR3 sequence reads: CASSLQDPTDTQYF. The CDR3 DNA reads TGTGCCAGCAGCTTGCAAGACCCCACAGATACGCAGTATTTT.

The chain has TRBV6-2 or TRBV6-3 and TRBJ2-1; 7 bases match TRBD1. CDR1 is MNHEY, CDR2 SVGEGT, per germline. Trimming removed 4 bases from V and 4 bases from J; junction bases left unmatched: 10. The CDR3 runs 16 residues. DNA of the CDR3: TGTGCCAGCAGTTTATTAGGCAGGGGGTCTTACAATGAGCAGTTCTTC. Translation gives CASSLLGRGSYNEQFF.

DNA of the CDR3: TGTGCCAGCAGCTTAGAGGTAGCGGGGGGATTAGATACGCAGTATTTT. It translates to CASSLEVAGGLDTQYF. This chain uses TRBV7-2 with TRBJ2-3, with 10 bases fitting TRBD2. CDR1 is SGHTA and CDR2 is FQGNSA in the germline V gene. The V gene end was trimmed by 1 base and the J gene end by 5 bases; junction bases not matched to a gene: 6. This CDR3 region has 16 residues.

The V call is TRBV4-3, the J call TRBJ2-6; D possibly corresponds to TRBD2 (5 bases). Germline V CDR1 and CDR2: LGHNA, YSLEER. This CDR3 has 16 residues. The ends were cut back, 1 base at V and 1 base at J, with 8 bases in the middle. The CDR3 DNA follows: TGCGCCAGCAGCCAAGCGTGGAGGTCTGGGGCCAACGTCCTGACTTTC. The encoded protein is CASSQAWRSGANVLTF.

This rearrangement joins TRBV5-6 to TRBJ2-3; 7 nucleotides line up with TRBD2. V lost 5 bases, J lost 1 base, and 7 bases stayed unmatched. The CDR3 is made up of 15 amino acids. Per the germline V gene, CDR1 is SGHDT and CDR2 is YYEEEE. The CDR3 sequence is CASRSGGGRTDTQYF. In DNA form, the CDR3 reads TGTGCCAGCAGGAGCGGCGGGGGACGCACAGATACGCAGTATTTT.

This chain uses TRBV6-5 with TRBJ2-7; 7 bases fit TRBD2. CDR1 MNHEY and CDR2 SVGAGI come from the germline V gene. Trimming removed 7 bases from V and 4 bases from J; junction bases left unmatched: 7. The CDR3 covers 13 residues. The CDR3, as DNA: TGTGCCAGCACCGACGGGGGGAGGTACGAGCAGTACTTC. It translates to CASTDGGRYEQYF.

This clone was detected a few times. V gene TRBV6-2 or TRBV6-3 combines with J gene TRBJ1-5; D uncertain. Germline loops: CDR1 MNHEY, CDR2 SVGEGT. Trimming removed 0 bases from V and 2 bases from J, with 8 bases in between. The CDR3 has 15 amino acids. The CDR3 coding sequence is TGTGCCAGCAGTTACTCGGATAAGGGCAATCAGCCCCAGCATTTT. The encoded protein is CASSYSDKGNQPQHF.

V gene TRBV7-2 combines with J gene TRBJ2-7; 16 bases map to TRBD2. The CDR3 runs to 16 residues. Germline lookup yields CDR1 SGHTA and CDR2 FQGNSA. J gave up 5 bases and V 5 bases, and 6 bases lay outside the gene matches. The CDR3 region has the DNA TGTGCCAGCAGCCAGGGACTAGCGGGGGGGGATAACGAGCAGTACGTC. Amino acids: CASSQGLAGGDNEQYV.

The gene calls are TRBV30 and TRBJ1-1, with 7 bases fitting TRBD1. Unmatched junction bases numbered 4, after V lost 4 bases and J lost 5 bases. Per germline, CDR1 GTSNPN and CDR2 SVGIG (reference sequence). The CDR3 consists of 12 residues. Written as DNA, the CDR3 is TGTGCCTGGATGACAGGGAGAACTGAAGCTTTCTTT. As protein: CAWMTGRTEAFF. The whole variable domain, remainder taken from reference TRBV30 and TRBJ1-1, is SQTIHQWPATLVQPVGSPLSLECTVEGTSNPNLYWYRQAAGRGLQLLFYSVGIGQISSEVPQNLSASRPQDRQFILSSKKLLLSDSGFYLCAWMTGRTEAFFGQGTRLTVV.

This chain connects TRBV18 to TRBJ2-1, with 10 bases identical to TRBD1. J gave up 4 bases and V 4 bases, and 7 bases lay outside the gene matches. The CDR3 has 16 residues. Germline assignment: CDR1 KGHSH and CDR2 LQKENI. CDR3 DNA: TGTGCCAGCTCACGACAGGGGGCAAGTGTGTACAATGAGCAGTTCTTC. Translated: CASSRQGASVYNEQFF.

The chain uses TRBV19 and TRBJ2-5; 10 bases fit TRBD2. The germline CDR1 and CDR2 sequences are LNHDA and SQIVND (reference sequence). The CDR3 contains 16 residues. V dropped 1 base and J dropped 1; count of bases not matched to a gene: 3. CDR3 amino acids: CASSIAAGGPQETQYF. The CDR3, as DNA: TGTGCCAGTAGTATAGCAGCGGGGGGGCCCCAAGAGACCCAGTACTTC.